This T cell receptor beta chain stems from a study of blood T cell repertoires in COVID-19 (TCRdb year 2020). Concerning the study at large: Recovered participants in ImmuneRACE Cohort 3 were defined by two consecutive negative NP/OP PCR tests, clearance by a healthcare professional, or resolution of symptoms. The repertoires were made available in a free public database intended to serve as a resource for research on the immune response to SARS-CoV-2. Subjects who had been exposed to COVID-19, were actively infected with it, or had recovered from it provided the deeply sampled blood TCRbeta repertoires that made up the dataset. The material from the prospective study consisted of cDNA or gDNA derived from T cells, B-cell-depleted T cells, or PBMCs. Samples came from the ongoing ImmuneRACE study (first 160 participants) plus 1,254 subjects from 6 global collaborators. Samples covering the acute and convalescent phases of COVID-19 were provided by collaborators in the United States, Italy and Spain. Where available, HLA class I and class II types were obtained from metadata supplied by the sample provider rather than from assay-based typing. The sample metadata nearly always contained a de-identified subject ID, COVID-19 status, age in years and sex. Points the paper makes about the study in general: Clinical and demographic metadata were provided uncurated, with the amount varying by source and participant.

From its cysteine to its phenylalanine, the CDR3 spans 15 amino acids. The retained sequence is limited to the CDR3, 45 bases, with the frame set at the first base. Sequences ENHRY (CDR1) and SYGVKD (CDR2) are obtained from the germline V gene. For this chain, trimming is 10 bases at the V end and 5 bases at the J end, and the number of junction bases without a gene match is 10. Participants in the prospective study were enrolled through a virtual design, were aged 18 to 89 years, and lived in under 25 United States geographic areas. In the prospective study, participants were assigned to cohorts based on the clinical history participants reported in a screening survey and a study questionnaire. Mobile phlebotomists in the prospective study collected whole blood, serum and a nasopharyngeal or oropharyngeal swab from every participant. Over a 2-month period, participants in the prospective study had the option of providing additional blood draws and questionnaires. Blood samples from the prospective study were shipped frozen or at room temperature prior to DNA extraction.

The immunoSEQ Assay, a bias-controlled multiplex PCR, was used to amplify TCRbeta CDR3 regions from genomic DNA. The paper's data handling went like this. Within the assay, amplification of reference gene primers was used to estimate how many nucleated cells each sample contained. To quantify the absolute abundance of each unique TCRbeta CDR3 rearrangement, sequence reads were collapsed and filtered. For each sample, productive Simpson clonality was calculated as the square root of Simpson's diversity index over productive rearrangements. The source is immuneACCESS, and TCRdb retained only in-frame sequences with V and J called. Part of the clones is not carried over; for the studies checked, unresolved V genes explain less than half of this, and the remainder is unexplained. D and trimming come from the DNA, and the V and J calls and clone size come from that table. The table for this sample lists about 210,000 clones; about 86% of them were counted only once. Jointly, the top ten make up about 26% of the sample.

About this clone itself: The antigen this receptor binds is unknown. The input lacks base qualities; no much larger clone sits a single base away.

This sequence was found in a woman aged 40 to 50 in a cohort exposed to, infected with or recovered from COVID-19 (not recorded which). The specimen sequenced was PBMCs or T cells enriched from blood (not recorded which). The V gene is TRBV10-3 and the J gene is TRBJ2-2, with 10 central nucleotides matching TRBD2. The DNA sequence is as follows: TGTGCCACCCTGAGAGCGGGGGGGCTTACCGGGGAGCTGTTTTTT. This encodes CATLRAGGLTGELFF.